This entry describes one TCR beta chain. The antigen is undetermined. Execution of the assay was at deep level. It was across several immunoSEQ plates that each subset's genomic DNA was evenly split. The repertoire was sequenced with immunoSEQ multiplex PCR; TCRdb's copy has only in-frame clones and lacks some. This repertoire shows about 2 million clones, approximately 94% found once; its top ten account for around 1.1%. Terminally differentiated effector memory CD45RA+ cells were excluded from the naive CD8 cells, which were CD45RO-negative and positively selected for CCR7. The data were taken from a study of shared clonotypes between healthy human individuals. Overall study results and limits: What naive subsets generally showed was a larger estimated richness than memory subsets showed. Sharing across a few donors was seen in around 5% of naive CD4 clonotypes.

This CDR3 region has 14 residues. Trimming left V 6 bases short and J 0 bases short, with 13 bases between. From germline, CDR1 is SGHRS and CDR2 YFSETQ. The sample comprised naive CD8+ T cells sorted from blood. The TCR originated in a man between 18 and 29 years old in good health. The gene calls are TRBV5-1 and TRBJ2-7; D perhaps matches TRBD2 (5 bases). CDR3 sequence: CASKEEQSSYEQYF. As DNA, the CDR3 is TGCGCCAGCAAGGAGGAGCAGTCCTCCTACGAGCAGTACTTC.